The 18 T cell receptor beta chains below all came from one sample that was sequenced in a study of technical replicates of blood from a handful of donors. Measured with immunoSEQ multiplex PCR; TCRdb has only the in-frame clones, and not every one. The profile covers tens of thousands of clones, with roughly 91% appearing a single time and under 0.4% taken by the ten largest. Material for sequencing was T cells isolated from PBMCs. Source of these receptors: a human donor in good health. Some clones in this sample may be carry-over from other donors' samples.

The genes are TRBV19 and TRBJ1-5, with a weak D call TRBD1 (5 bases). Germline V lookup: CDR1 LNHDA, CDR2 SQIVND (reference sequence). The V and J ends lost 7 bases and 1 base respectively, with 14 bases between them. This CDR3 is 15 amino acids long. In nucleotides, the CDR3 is TGTGCCAGTACCCGTAGAAGACAGAGCAATCAGCCCCAGCATTTT. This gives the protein CASTRRRQSNQPQHF.

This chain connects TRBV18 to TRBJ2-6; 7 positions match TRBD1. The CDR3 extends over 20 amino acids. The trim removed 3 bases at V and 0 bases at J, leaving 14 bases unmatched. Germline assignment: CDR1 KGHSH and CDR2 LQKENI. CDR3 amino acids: CASSPPKDREPISGANVLTF. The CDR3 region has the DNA TGTGCCAGCTCACCCCCTAAAGACAGGGAGCCCATCTCTGGGGCCAACGTCCTGACTTTC.

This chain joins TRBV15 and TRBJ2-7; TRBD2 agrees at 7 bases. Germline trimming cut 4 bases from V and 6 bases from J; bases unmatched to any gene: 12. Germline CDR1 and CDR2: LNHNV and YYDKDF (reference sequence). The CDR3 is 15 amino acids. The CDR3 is CATSKAPWEGGEQYF. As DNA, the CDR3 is TGTGCCACCAGCAAGGCCCCCTGGGAGGGTGGCGAGCAGTACTTC.

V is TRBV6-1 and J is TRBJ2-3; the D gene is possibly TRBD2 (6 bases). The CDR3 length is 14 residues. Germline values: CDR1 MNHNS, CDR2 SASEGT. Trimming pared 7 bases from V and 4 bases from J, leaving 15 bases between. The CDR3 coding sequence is TGTGCCAGCATTCGCCCGGGGGTGGCAGATACGCAGTATTTT. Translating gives CASIRPGVADTQYF.

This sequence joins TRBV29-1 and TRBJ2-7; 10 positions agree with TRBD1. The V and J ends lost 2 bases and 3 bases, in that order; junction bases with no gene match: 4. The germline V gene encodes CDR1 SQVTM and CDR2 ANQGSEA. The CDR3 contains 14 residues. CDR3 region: CSVELRTGGYEQYF. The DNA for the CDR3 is TGCAGCGTTGAACTGCGGACAGGGGGCTACGAGCAGTACTTC.

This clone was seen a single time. Written as DNA, the CDR3 is TGTGCCAGCAGTTTAGAGCCAGGGACACTCTATGGCTACACCTTC. As protein: CASSLEPGTLYGYTF. The chain joins TRBV27 to TRBJ1-2, with a tentative D call TRBD1 (6 bases). Germline assignment: CDR1 MNHEY and CDR2 SMNVEV (reference sequence). The CDR3 is 15 amino acids. The germline V and J ends were trimmed by 2 bases and 4 bases, with 14 bases remaining between them.

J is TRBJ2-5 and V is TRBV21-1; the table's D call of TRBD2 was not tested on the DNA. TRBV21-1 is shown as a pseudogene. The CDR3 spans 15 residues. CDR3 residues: CASSTRELASETQYF. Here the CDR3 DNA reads TGTGCCAGCAGCACACGGGAGCTAGCGAGCGAGACCCAGTACTTC.

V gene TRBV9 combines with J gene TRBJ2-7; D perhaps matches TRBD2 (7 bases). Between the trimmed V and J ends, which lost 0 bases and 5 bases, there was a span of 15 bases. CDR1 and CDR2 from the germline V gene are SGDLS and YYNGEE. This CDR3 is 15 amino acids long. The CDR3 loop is CASSVGGGLRDEQYF. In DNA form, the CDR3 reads TGTGCCAGCAGCGTAGGGGGGGGGCTTCGGGACGAGCAGTACTTC.

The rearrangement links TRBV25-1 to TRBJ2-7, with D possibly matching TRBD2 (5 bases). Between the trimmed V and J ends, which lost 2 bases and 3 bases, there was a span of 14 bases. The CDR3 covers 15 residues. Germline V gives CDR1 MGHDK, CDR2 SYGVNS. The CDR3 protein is CASSESAGIGYEQYF. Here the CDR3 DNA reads TGTGCCAGCAGTGAAAGTGCCGGGATTGGCTACGAGCAGTACTTC.

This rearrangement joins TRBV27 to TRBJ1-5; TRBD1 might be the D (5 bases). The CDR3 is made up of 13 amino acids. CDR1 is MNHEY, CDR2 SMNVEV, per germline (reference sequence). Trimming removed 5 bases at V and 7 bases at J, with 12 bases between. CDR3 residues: CASSTLRGQPQHF. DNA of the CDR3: TGTGCCAGCAGTACCCTTAGGGGCCAGCCCCAGCATTTT.

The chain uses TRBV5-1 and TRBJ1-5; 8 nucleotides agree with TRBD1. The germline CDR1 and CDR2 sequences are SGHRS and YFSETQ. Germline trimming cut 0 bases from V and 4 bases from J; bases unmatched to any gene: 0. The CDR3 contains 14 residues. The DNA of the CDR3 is TGCGCCAGCAGCTTGGGGACAGGGAATCAGCCCCAGCATTTT. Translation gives CASSLGTGNQPQHF. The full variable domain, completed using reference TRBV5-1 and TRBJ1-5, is KAGVTQTPRYLIKTRGQQVTLSCSPISGHRSVSWYQQTPGQGLQFLFEYFSETQRNKGNFPGRFSGRQFSNSRSEMNVSTLELGDSALYLCASSLGTGNQPQHFGDGTRLSIL.

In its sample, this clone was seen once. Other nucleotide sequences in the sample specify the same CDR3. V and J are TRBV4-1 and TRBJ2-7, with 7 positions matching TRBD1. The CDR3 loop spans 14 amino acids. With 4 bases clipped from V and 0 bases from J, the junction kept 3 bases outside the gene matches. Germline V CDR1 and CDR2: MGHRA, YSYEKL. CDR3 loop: CASSPGQSSYEQYF. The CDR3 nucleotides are TGCGCCAGCAGCCCGGGACAGAGCTCCTACGAGCAGTACTTC.

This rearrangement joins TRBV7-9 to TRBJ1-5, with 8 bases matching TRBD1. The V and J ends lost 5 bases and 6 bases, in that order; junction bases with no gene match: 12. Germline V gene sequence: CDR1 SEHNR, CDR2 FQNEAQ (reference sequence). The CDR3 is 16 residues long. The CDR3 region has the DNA TGTGCCAGCAGCCGAGTCGGACAGGGAGGGATTCAGCCCCAGCATTTT. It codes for CASSRVGQGGIQPQHF.

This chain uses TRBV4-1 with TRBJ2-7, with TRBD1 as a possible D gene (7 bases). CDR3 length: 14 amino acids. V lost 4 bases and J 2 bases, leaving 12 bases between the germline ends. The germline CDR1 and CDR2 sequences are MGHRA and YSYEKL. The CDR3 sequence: CASSPGGGPYEQYF. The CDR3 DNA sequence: TGCGCCAGCAGCCCCGGAGGGGGCCCCTACGAGCAGTACTTC.

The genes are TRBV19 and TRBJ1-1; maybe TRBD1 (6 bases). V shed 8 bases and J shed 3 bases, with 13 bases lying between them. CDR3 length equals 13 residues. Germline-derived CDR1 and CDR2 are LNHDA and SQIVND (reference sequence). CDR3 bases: TGTGCCAGTCGTCGGGGGGCGGACACTGAAGCTTTCTTT. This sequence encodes CASRRGADTEAFF. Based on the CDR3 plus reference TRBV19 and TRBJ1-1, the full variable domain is DGGITQSPKYLFRKEGQNVTLSCEQNLNHDAMYWYRQDPGQGLRLIYYSQIVNDFQKGDIAEGYSVSREKKESFPLTVTSAQKNPTAFYLCASRRGADTEAFFGQGTRLTVV.

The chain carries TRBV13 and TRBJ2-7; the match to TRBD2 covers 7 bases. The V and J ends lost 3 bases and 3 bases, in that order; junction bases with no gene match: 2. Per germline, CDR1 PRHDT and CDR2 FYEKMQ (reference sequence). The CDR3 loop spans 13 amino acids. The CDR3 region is CASSFGLVYEQYF. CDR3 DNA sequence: TGTGCCAGCAGCTTCGGACTAGTCTACGAGCAGTACTTC.

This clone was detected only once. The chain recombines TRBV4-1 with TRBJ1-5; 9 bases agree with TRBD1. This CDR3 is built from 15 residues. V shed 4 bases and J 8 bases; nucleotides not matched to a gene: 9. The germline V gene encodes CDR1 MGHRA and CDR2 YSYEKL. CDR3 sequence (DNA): TGCGCCAGCAGCCTCGGGACAGGGATGGTGGAGCCCCAGCATTTT. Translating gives CASSLGTGMVEPQHF.

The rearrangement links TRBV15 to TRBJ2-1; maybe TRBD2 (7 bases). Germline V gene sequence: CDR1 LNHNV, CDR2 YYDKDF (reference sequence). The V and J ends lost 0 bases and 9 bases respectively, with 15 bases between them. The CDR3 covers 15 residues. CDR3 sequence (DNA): TGTGCCACCAGCAGAGAGGGGGGGGCGCGGGGTGAGCAGTTCTTC. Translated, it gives CATSREGGARGEQFF.